The source of this T cell receptor beta chain is a study of cytomegalovirus exposure and HLA in healthy donors. Study findings and constraints: In a later analysis, a missense DCLRE1C variant was linked to TCR beta V- and J-gene trimming. Most of the CMV-associated TCR beta chains (in a later analysis) appeared to be HLA-restricted.

Notes on this clone: What it binds is not known.

CDR3 length: 16 residues. Germline CDR1 reads SGHRS; CDR2 reads YFSETQ. V was pared by 4 bases and J by 6 bases, with 12 bases of the junction left unmatched. Amplification used 60 Vbeta primers and 13 Jbeta primers. Assay used: immunoSEQ multiplex PCR; TCRdb lists only in-frame clones, some missing. The table records about 160,000 clones, roughly 85% of them present only once. The sample consisted of PBMCs. This TCR derives from a man aged 18 to 30 in good health and CMV-seropositive. V is TRBV5-1 and J is TRBJ2-3; 9 positions match TRBD2. CDR3 coding DNA: TGCGCCAGCAGCCTAGGGAGCGGGGGGCTTGTCGATACGCAGTATTTT. Residues: CASSLGSGGLVDTQYF.